The 17 T cell receptor beta chains listed next were all sequenced from one sample in a study of blood T cells in healthy people across ages. Primed by a sample-barcoded 5' primer and a J-beta primer mix, a second PCR proceeded for about 7 to 11 cycles. Using its own MiXCR run on the 5' RACE reads, TCRdb lists one record per CDR3 protein. The sample carries about 2 million distinct CDR3 sequences, 49% recorded once. Sequencing input: blood. These receptors all come from a middle-aged woman in good health.

As for this clonotype: Germline is not matched at one junction end, which may reflect a read error. The gene calls are TRBV12-3 or TRBV12-4 and TRBJ1-2; no reliable D call. This CDR3 comprises 16 residues. CDR3 sequence (DNA): TGTGCCAGCAGTTTATTTTTGGGAAATTTTAACTATGACTACACCTTC. Residues: CASSLFLGNFNYDYTF.

CDR3 loop: CASSLDLERTQYF. Written as DNA, the CDR3 is TGTGCCAGCAGCTTAGATCTTGAGAGGACGCAGTATTTT. This rearrangement joins TRBV7-2 to TRBJ2-3; D not certain. The CDR3 loop spans 13 amino acids. V lost 1 base and J 9 bases, leaving 11 bases between the germline ends. Germline assignment: CDR1 SGHTA and CDR2 FQGNSA.

V is TRBV5-1 and J is TRBJ2-7; no definite D call. V was cut by 4 bases and J by 2 bases, with 13 bases left in between. Germline CDR1 is SGHRS and CDR2 is YFSETQ. The CDR3 totals 14 residues. CDR3 bases: TGCGCCAGCAGCCTCCCCTTATTGGCCTACGAGCAGTACTTC. This codes for CASSLPLLAYEQYF.

This chain connects TRBV28 to TRBJ1-2; D may be TRBD1 (5 bases). CDR1 MDHEN and CDR2 SYDVKM come from the germline V gene. The CDR3 contains 18 residues. V was pared by 4 bases and J by 3 bases, with 24 bases between. The CDR3 bases are TGTGCCAGCAGTTCTGTCGCACCGGGGCCAAGCGTGGACTATGGCTACACCTTC. Encoded protein: CASSSVAPGPSVDYGYTF.

This clonotype has just a few counts. The V gene is TRBV7-2, the J gene TRBJ2-7; the D gene is possibly TRBD2 (6 bases). The ends were cut back, 3 bases at V and 5 bases at J, with 14 bases in the middle. Germline V lookup: CDR1 SGHTA, CDR2 FQGNSA. The CDR3 runs to 14 residues. The CDR3 nucleotides are TGTGCCAGCAGCTTTTGGGGGGAAGGCAACGAGCAGTACTTC. As protein: CASSFWGEGNEQYF. Full variable domain (missing parts from reference TRBV7-2 and TRBJ2-7): GAGVSQSPSNKVTEKGKDVELRCDPISGHTALYWYRQSLGQGLEFLIYFQGNSAPDKSGLPSDRFSAERTGGSVSTLTIQRTQQEDSAVYLCASSFWGEGNEQYFGPGTRLTVT.

The CDR3 reads CASSLEGQGVNSPLHF. For the CDR3, the DNA is TGTGCCAGCAGCTTGGAGGGACAGGGAGTTAATTCACCCCTCCACTTT. This chain uses TRBV5-6 with TRBJ1-6, with TRBD1 identical over 9 bases. The V segment lost 0 bases and the J segment 6 bases; nucleotides outside the gene matches: 4. Germline-derived CDR1 and CDR2 are SGHDT and YYEEEE. The CDR3 contains 16 residues.

This chain uses TRBV12-3 or TRBV12-4 with TRBJ1-2; maybe TRBD1 (6 bases). CDR3 size: 13 residues. Trimming took off 3 bases at V and 3 bases at J, with 8 bases between the two ends. As DNA, the CDR3 is TGTGCCAGCAGTTTCACAGGGTACTATGGCTACACCTTC. Translating gives CASSFTGYYGYTF.

V gene TRBV20-1 combines with J gene TRBJ1-5, with 7 bases identical to TRBD1. Germline CDR1 reads DFQATT; CDR2 reads SNEGSKA (reference sequence). This CDR3 comprises 16 residues. V gave up 7 bases and J gave up 3 bases; unmatched junction bases: 15. Here the CDR3 reads CSVWGGGRGLNQPQHF. The CDR3 nucleotides read TGCAGTGTCTGGGGTGGTGGTAGGGGGCTCAATCAGCCCCAGCATTTT.

V gene TRBV7-9 combines with J gene TRBJ2-7; D might be TRBD1 (6 bases). The J call is in doubt because the DNA end fits TRBJ2-5 better. CDR3 size: 14 residues. Germline V CDR1 and CDR2: SEHNR, FQNEAQ (reference sequence). DNA for the CDR3: TGTGCCAGCTACCGGACAGAAGGAATAGAGACCCAGTACTTC. Translating gives CASYRTEGIETQYF.

The chain combines TRBV9 with TRBJ2-3; 7 bases align to TRBD1. CDR1 and CDR2 from the germline V gene are SGDLS and YYNGEE. Trimming removed 0 bases from V and 0 bases from J; junction bases left unmatched: 10. The CDR3 is made up of 18 amino acids. The CDR3 DNA reads as TGTGCCAGCAGCGTAGGTCCCACAGGGGCTACCAGCACAGATACGCAGTATTTT. Residues: CASSVGPTGATSTDTQYF. Looking up the rest from reference TRBV9 and TRBJ2-3 gives the full variable domain: DSGVTQTPKHLITATGQRVTLRCSPRSGDLSVYWYQQSLDQGLQFLIQYYNGEERAKGNILERFSAQQFPDLHSELNLSSLELGDSALYFCASSVGPTGATSTDTQYFGPGTRLTVL.

This clonotype was detected a few times. This chain connects TRBV7-2 to TRBJ2-7, with 9 bases matching TRBD1. Trimming removed 5 bases from V and 3 bases from J; junction bases left unmatched: 5. Per germline, CDR1 SGHTA and CDR2 FQGNSA. CDR3 length: 14 residues. The CDR3, as DNA: TGTGCCAGCAGCACAGAGACAGGGGGCTACGAGCAGTACTTC. Residues: CASSTETGGYEQYF.

V and J are TRBV12-3 or TRBV12-4 and TRBJ1-4, with D perhaps matching TRBD1 (5 bases). V was cut by 3 bases and J by 2 bases, with 10 bases left in between. The CDR3 contains 15 residues. The CDR3 loop reads CASSFSTATNEKLFF. CDR3 bases: TGTGCCAGCAGTTTTTCGACAGCTACTAATGAAAAACTGTTTTTT.

This sequence joins TRBV28 and TRBJ1-1, with D uncertain. This CDR3 has 12 amino acids. Germline CDR1 MDHEN, CDR2 SYDVKM. With 4 bases removed from V and 6 bases from J, the gap between germline ends came to 9 bases. This CDR3 reads CASSSGQPEAFF. CDR3 sequence (DNA): TGTGCCAGCAGTTCGGGTCAGCCTGAAGCTTTCTTT. The complete variable domain, with remaining parts taken from reference TRBV28 and TRBJ1-1, reads DVKVTQSSRYLVKRTGEKVFLECVQDMDHENMFWYRQDPGLGLRLIYFSYDVKMKEKGDIPEGYSVSREKKERFSLILESASTNQTSMYLCASSSGQPEAFFGQGTRLTVV.

This clonotype was counted only a few times. The chain uses TRBV7-9 and TRBJ2-5, with TRBD1 matching 7 bases. V trimming: 5 bases; J trimming: 2 bases; junction bases outside the gene matches: 5. The CDR3 spans 14 residues. Looked up from germline, CDR1 is SEHNR and CDR2 is FQNEAQ (reference sequence). CDR3 region: CASSAGQVQETQYF. CDR3 in DNA: TGTGCCAGCAGCGCCGGACAGGTGCAAGAGACCCAGTACTTC.

This rearrangement joins TRBV2 to TRBJ2-1; the match to TRBD2 covers 15 bases. The J segment lost 6 bases and the V segment lost 6 bases, leaving 6 bases of the junction unmatched. This CDR3 is built from 16 residues. The germline gives CDR1 SNHLY, CDR2 FYNNEI. The CDR3 DNA reads TGTGCCAGCAGGGATAGGACTAGCGGGGGGGTCAATGAGCAGTTCTTC. It specifies CASRDRTSGGVNEQFF.

The chain employs TRBV3-1 and TRBJ2-3; 8 bases map to TRBD2. V shed 4 bases, J shed 4 bases, and the junction held 10 bases outside the gene matches. The CDR3 spans 16 residues. Germline CDR1 reads LGHDT; CDR2 reads YNNKEL (reference sequence). In DNA form, the CDR3 reads TGTGCCAGCAGCCCCAGGGTAGCGGGGAGGGCAGATACGCAGTATTTT. Translation: CASSPRVAGRADTQYF.

The V and J genes are TRBV20-1 and TRBJ2-7; D assignment may be TRBD1 or TRBD2 (6 bases each). CDR1 and CDR2 (germline): DFQATT, SNEGSKA (reference sequence). Trimming removed 6 bases at V and 5 bases at J, with 20 bases between. This CDR3 spans 14 amino acids. The CDR3 here is CSATSNAGGDEQYF. CDR3 DNA: TGCAGTGCGACTTCAAACGCCGGGGGCGACGAGCAGTACTTC.